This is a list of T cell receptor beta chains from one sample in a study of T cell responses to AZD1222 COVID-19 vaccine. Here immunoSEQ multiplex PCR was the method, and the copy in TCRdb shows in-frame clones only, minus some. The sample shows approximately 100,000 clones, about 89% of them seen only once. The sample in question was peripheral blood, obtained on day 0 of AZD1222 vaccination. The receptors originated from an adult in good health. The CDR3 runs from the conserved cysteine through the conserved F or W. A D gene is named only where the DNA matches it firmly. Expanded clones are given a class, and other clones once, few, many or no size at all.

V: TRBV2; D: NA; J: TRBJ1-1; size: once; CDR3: CASRRERIGIAMNTEAFF; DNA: TGTGCCAGCAGACGAGAAAGGATTGGGATTGCGATGAACACTGAAGCTTTCTTT
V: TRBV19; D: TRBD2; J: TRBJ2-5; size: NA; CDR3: CASSQLAGGIETQYF; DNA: TGTGCCAGTAGCCAATTAGCGGGAGGGATAGAGACCCAGTACTTC
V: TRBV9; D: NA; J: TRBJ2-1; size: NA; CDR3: CASSVGVINEQFF; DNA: TGTGCCAGCAGCGTAGGGGTGATCAATGAGCAGTTCTTC
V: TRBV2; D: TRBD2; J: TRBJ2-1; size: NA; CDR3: CASSTSSGAINEQFF; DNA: TGTGCCAGCAGCACCTCTAGCGGGGCTATCAATGAGCAGTTCTTC
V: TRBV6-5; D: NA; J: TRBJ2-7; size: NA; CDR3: CASSPGPLYEQYF; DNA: TGTGCCAGCAGTCCGGGGCCCCTCTACGAGCAGTACTTC
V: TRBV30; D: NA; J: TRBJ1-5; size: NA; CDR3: CATADSFDQPQHF; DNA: TGTGCCACCGCTGACAGCTTCGATCAGCCCCAGCATTTT
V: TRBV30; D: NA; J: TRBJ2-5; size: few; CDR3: CAWSGVGVTQYF; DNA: TGTGCCTGGAGTGGAGTAGGTGTGACCCAGTACTTC
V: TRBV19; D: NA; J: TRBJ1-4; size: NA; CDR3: CASSEEKLFF; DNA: TGTGCCAGTAGCGAGGAAAAACTGTTTTTT
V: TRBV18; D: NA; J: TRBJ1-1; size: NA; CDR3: CASSPRDALNTEAFF; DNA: TGTGCCAGCTCACCCCGAGACGCATTGAACACTGAAGCTTTCTTT
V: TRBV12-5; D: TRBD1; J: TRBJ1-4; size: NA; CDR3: CASALTAGGNEKLFF; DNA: TGTGCTAGTGCCCTGACCGCAGGGGGCAATGAAAAACTGTTTTTT
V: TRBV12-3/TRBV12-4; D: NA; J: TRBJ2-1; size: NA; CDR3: CASGTLYNEQFF; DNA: TGTGCCAGTGGGACACTCTACAATGAGCAGTTCTTC
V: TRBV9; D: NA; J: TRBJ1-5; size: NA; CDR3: CASSVGEGRGQPQHF; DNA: TGTGCCAGCAGCGTAGGAGAGGGTCGGGGGCAGCCCCAGCATTTT
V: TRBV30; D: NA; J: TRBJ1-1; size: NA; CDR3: CAWGRVVEAFF; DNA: TGTGCCTGGGGTCGGGTTGTTGAAGCTTTCTTT
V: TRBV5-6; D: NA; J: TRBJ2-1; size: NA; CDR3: CASSFGGDNEQFF; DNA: TGTGCCAGCAGCTTCGGCGGGGACAATGAGCAGTTCTTC
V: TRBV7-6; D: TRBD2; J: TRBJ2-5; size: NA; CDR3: CASSATSGGVETQYF; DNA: TGTGCCAGCAGCGCCACTAGCGGGGGTGTCGAGACCCAGTACTTC
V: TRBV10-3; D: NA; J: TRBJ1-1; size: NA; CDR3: CAISTTPRVNTEAFF; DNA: TGTGCCATCAGTACCACCCCCAGGGTTAACACTGAAGCTTTCTTT
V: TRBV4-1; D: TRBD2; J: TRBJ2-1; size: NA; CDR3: CASSQLGWTSDNEQFF; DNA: TGCGCCAGCAGCCAATTAGGGTGGACTAGCGACAATGAGCAGTTCTTC
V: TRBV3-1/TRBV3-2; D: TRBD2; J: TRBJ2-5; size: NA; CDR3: CASSLSRAGGPETQYF; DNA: TGTGCCAGCAGCCTAAGTCGGGCGGGAGGGCCGGAGACCCAGTACTTC
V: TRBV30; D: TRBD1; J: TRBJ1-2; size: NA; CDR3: CAWRQQGALSGYTF; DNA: TGTGCCTGGCGCCAACAGGGGGCTCTGAGTGGCTACACCTTC
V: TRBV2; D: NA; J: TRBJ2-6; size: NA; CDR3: CASNSGANVLTF; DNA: TGTGCCAGCAACTCTGGGGCCAACGTCCTGACTTTC
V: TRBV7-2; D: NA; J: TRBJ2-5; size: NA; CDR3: CASSRLGTATQYF; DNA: TGTGCCAGCAGCCGTCTTGGGACTGCGACCCAGTACTTC
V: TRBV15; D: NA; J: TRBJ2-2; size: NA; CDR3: CATRRGNRWAGELFF; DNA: TGTGCCACCAGGAGAGGTAACCGATGGGCCGGGGAGCTGTTTTTT
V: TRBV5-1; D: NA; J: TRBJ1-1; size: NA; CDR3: CASSLESPGTEAFF; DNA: TGCGCCAGCAGCTTGGAATCCCCGGGAACTGAAGCTTTCTTT
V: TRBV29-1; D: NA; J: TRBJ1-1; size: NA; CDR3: CSVERGWAFF; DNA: TGCAGCGTTGAAAGGGGCTGGGCTTTCTTT
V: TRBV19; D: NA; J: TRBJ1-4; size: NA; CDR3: CASSPRGGNEKLFF; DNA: TGTGCCAGTTCCCCCCGGGGAGGTAATGAAAAACTGTTTTTT
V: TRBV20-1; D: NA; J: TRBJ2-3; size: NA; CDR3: CSAGSDTQYF; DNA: TGCAGTGCTGGCTCAGATACGCAGTATTTT
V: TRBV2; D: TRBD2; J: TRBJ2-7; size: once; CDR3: CASSGTSGGEQYF; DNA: TGTGCCAGCAGTGGGACTAGCGGGGGGGAGCAGTACTTC
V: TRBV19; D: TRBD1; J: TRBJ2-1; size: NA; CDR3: CASSQGVSSYNEQFF; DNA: TGTGCCAGTAGTCAGGGGGTCAGCTCCTACAATGAGCAGTTCTTC
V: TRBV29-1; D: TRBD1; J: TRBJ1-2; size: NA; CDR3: CSVGQGLYYTF; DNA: TGCAGCGTCGGACAGGGTTTGTACTACACCTTC
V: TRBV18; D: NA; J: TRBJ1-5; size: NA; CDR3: CASSPGSGSNQPQHF; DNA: TGTGCCAGCTCCCCGGGGTCGGGGAGCAATCAGCCCCAGCATTTT
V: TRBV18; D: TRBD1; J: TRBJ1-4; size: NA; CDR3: CASSPPQGQGVEKLFF; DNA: TGTGCCAGCTCACCACCTCAAGGACAGGGGGTTGAAAAACTGTTTTTT
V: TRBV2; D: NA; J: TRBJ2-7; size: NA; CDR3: CASSENRDPLAYEQYF; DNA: TGTGCCAGCAGTGAGAACCGGGATCCTCTAGCCTACGAGCAGTACTTC
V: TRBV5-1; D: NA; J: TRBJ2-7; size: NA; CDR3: CASSLGVHYEQYF; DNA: TGCGCCAGCAGCTTGGGGGTCCACTACGAGCAGTACTTC
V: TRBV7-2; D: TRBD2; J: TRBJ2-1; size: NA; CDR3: CASSRQAGGIYNEQFF; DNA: TGTGCCAGCAGCAGGCAAGCGGGGGGCATCTACAATGAGCAGTTCTTC
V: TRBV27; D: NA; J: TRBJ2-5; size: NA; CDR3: CASRGVGAGETQYF; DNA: TGTGCCAGCAGGGGGGTTGGGGCAGGGGAGACCCAGTACTTC
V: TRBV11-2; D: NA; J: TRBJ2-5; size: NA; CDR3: CASSLTQETQYF; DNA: TGTGCCAGCAGCTTAACACAAGAGACCCAGTACTTC
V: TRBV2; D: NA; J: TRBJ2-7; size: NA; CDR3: CATTSSRYEQYF; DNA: TGTGCCACTACTAGCTCCCGGTACGAGCAGTACTTC
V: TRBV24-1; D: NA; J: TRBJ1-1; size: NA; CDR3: CATSELTGGHTEAFF; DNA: TGTGCCACCAGTGAGTTGACAGGTGGTCACACTGAAGCTTTCTTT
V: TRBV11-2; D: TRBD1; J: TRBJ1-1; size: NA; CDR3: CASSLSRTGSTEAFF; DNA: TGTGCCAGCAGCTTAAGCAGGACAGGGAGCACTGAAGCTTTCTTT
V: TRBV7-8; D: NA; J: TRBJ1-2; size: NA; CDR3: CASSLGGRASNYGYTF; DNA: TGTGCCAGCAGCTTAGGAGGCAGGGCGTCTAACTATGGCTACACCTTC
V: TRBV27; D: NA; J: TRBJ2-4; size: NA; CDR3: CASSPQTGGLNIQYF; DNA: TGTGCCAGCAGTCCCCAGACTGGCGGGCTTAACATTCAGTACTTC
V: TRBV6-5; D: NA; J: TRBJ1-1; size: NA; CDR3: CASTSWYRDGPEAFF; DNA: TGTGCCAGCACCTCCTGGTACAGGGACGGGCCTGAAGCTTTCTTT
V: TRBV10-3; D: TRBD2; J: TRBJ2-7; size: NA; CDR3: CAISSWTSGGTPYEQYF; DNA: TGTGCCATCAGTTCGTGGACTAGCGGGGGGACGCCCTACGAGCAGTACTTC
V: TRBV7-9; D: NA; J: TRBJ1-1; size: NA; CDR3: CATFRGAFF; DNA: TGTGCCACCTTTAGGGGAGCTTTCTTT
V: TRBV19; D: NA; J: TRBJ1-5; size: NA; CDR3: CASSIAGNQPQHF; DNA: TGTGCCAGTAGTATAGCAGGGAATCAGCCCCAGCATTTT
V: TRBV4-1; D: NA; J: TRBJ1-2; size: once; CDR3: CASTFIGGADGYTF; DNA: TGCGCCAGCACCTTTATTGGGGGGGCGGATGGCTACACCTTC
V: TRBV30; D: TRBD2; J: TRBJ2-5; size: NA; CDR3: CAWSSSGILRETQYF; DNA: TGTGCCTGGAGCAGTAGCGGGATCCTTCGAGAGACCCAGTACTTC
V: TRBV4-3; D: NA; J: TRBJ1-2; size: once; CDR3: CASSQAGTSRGYTF; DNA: TGCGCCAGCAGCCAAGCGGGGACCTCTCGGGGCTACACCTTC